The following is a TCR beta chain sequence with its context. What it binds is not known. This specimen belongs to a study of vaccination and CD4 T cells after COVID-19. Study information: Two of the convalescents were Hispanic, and the group consisted of six males and four females.

Oncomine TCR Beta short-read sequencing was applied to DNA from cultured CD4+ T cells. The template was genomic DNA from cultured CD4+ T cells. TCRdb recomputed calls from the PCR reads with MiXCR, one row per CDR3 protein. The data show tens of thousands of distinct CDR3 sequences, over 45% seen once. Treatment denoted: roughly ten-day PBMC culture with coronavirus spike peptide pools or control peptides (ViraFEST assay). Source material: CD4+ T cells from blood, cultured in vitro. The TCR sequence derives from a human donor who had recovered from COVID-19.

The CDR3 bases are TGTGCCAGCAGTTTATGGCGGGGAGGCACAGATACGCAGTATTTT. Translation gives CASSLWRGGTDTQYF. The rearrangement uses TRBV12-3 or TRBV12-4 and TRBJ2-3, with D perhaps matching TRBD2 (6 bases). The V end lost 2 bases, the J end lost 1 base, and 10 bases lay between the germline ends. This CDR3 has 15 residues.